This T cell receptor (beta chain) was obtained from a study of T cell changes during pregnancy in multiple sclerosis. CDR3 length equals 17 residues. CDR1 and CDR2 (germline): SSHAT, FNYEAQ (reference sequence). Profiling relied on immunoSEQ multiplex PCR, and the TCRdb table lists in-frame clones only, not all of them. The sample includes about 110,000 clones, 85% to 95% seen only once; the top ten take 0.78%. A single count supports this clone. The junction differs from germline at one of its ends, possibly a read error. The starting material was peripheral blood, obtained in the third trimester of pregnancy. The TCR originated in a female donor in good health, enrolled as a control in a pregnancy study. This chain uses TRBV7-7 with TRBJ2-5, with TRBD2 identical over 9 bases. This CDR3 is CASSLGVQGLAQETQYF. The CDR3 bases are TGTGCTAGCAGCTTAGGGGTTCAGGGACTAGCACAAGAGACCCAGTACTTC.